This TCR beta chain was retrieved from a study of glioma-infiltrating T cells after dendritic cell vaccination (dated by TCRdb to about 2016). Concerning the study at large: A cohort of 15 glioblastoma patients from Phase I and II dendritic cell vaccination trials was included, of whom 9 were newly diagnosed and 6 had recurrent disease. Three intradermal dendritic cell vaccine injections were administered to patients at biweekly intervals in the arm below the axilla. Deep sequencing of TCR beta CDR3 regions was used to quantify tumor-infiltrating lymphocyte content and compare tumor and blood repertoires in dendritic cell-vaccinated glioblastoma patients. Survival after dendritic cell vaccination was correlated with TCR sequencing metrics such as TIL content and the overlap between tumor and blood repertoires. To make the vaccine, monocyte-derived dendritic cells were cultured for under eight days with IL-4 and GM-CSF and then pulsed overnight with autologous tumor lysate. Between the early 2000s and the early 2010s, the patients were given dendritic cell vaccination pulsed with autologous tumor lysate. Overall results and qualifications from the work: The response model built on TCR overlap across three groups was characterized as speculative, with prospective validation still needed. TCR clonality showed no direct relationship with survival, which suggests that a diverse polyclonal response may be important. The cohort was small and heterogeneous, with few patients having full blood and tumor sets and even fewer initial-recurrent tumor pairs. After dendritic cell vaccination, a higher estimated pretreatment TIL content predicted longer time to progression and overall survival.

On this clone itself: What this receptor recognizes is not known. Nothing much larger sits one base from this clone, and base qualities are not available.

To be selected, patients needed enough residual fresh-frozen tumor tissue and more than two years of available survival data. None of the glioblastoma patients carried an isocitrate dehydrogenase mutation, although molecular status otherwise varied. PBMC were collected before vaccination, two weeks after the third vaccination, and at tumor progression if tumor progression occurred. The Qiagen DNeasy Blood extraction Kit was used for extraction of genomic DNA. The immunoSEQ assay amplified TCRB CDR3 regions from approximately 2 micrograms of genomic DNA, or from all available DNA when less than that amount was available. For multiplex PCR, 60 forward primers for TCR V beta segments and 13 reverse primers for J beta segments were used. Synthetic control templates were spiked into each sample at limiting dilution to estimate reads per starting template. Sequencing produced 87 bp reads on the Illumina HiSeq System. In the source study's methods: PCR and sequencing errors were removed by merging closely related sequences with a nearest neighbor algorithm. TCR overlap was measured as the percentage of unique tumor TCR beta sequences also present in the same patient's peripheral blood. As stored in TCRdb, this immuneACCESS dataset retains in-frame rearrangements with V and J assigned. A fraction of the clones does not appear; measured against another copy, unresolved V genes explain less than half of the discrepancy, and the remainder lacks a known reason. V, J and clone size are those of that table, while D and trimming were read from the DNA. The sample profile shows 80,000 to 100,000 clones; over 60% of them were found once. The ten largest clones add up to almost 6% of the sample.

Its CDR3 holds 13 amino acids, cysteine through phenylalanine. Just CDR3 DNA is preserved here, 39 bases in frame from base 1. Trimming costs V 0 bases and J 8 bases, and their ends lie 11 bases apart. The germline V gene encodes CDR1 SGHRS and CDR2 YFSETQ. This sequence originates from a human donor with glioblastoma. Recombination joined TRBV5-1 with TRBJ1-1, with TRBD1 as a weak D call on 5 bases. Source: blood, taken before dendritic cell vaccination. The nucleotide sequence reads TGCGCCAGCAGCTTGGTGCCCCCAGGGGAAGCTTTCTTT. Its coded protein is CASSLVPPGEAFF.